Here is one TCR beta chain with its context. The antigen remains unidentified. Per the germline V gene, CDR1 is MNHNS and CDR2 is SASEGT. Trimming pared 3 bases from V and 7 bases from J, leaving 16 bases between. The CDR3 consists of 15 residues. Thyroid ultrasound, orbital computed tomography, clinical symptoms, and serum thyroxine and TRAb underpinned diagnoses. The data derive from a study of T cells in Graves' hyperthyroidism and ophthalmopathy. Broader study findings: Blood also held most thyroid clonotypes expanded beyond 0.001.

Amplification targeted TCR beta CDR3 regions from RNA transcripts. HTBI primers drove first-round RT-PCR of the TCR CDR3. TCRdb itself ran the multiplex PCR reads through MiXCR, one entry per CDR3 protein. The sample has 490,000 or so distinct CDR3 sequences, about 16% seen once. The sequence was collected from a woman aged 25 to 39 with Graves' ophthalmopathy. This sequence joins TRBV6-1 and TRBJ1-5; maybe TRBD1 (5 bases). Source material: blood. The CDR3: CASSDMGTPGQPQHF. In DNA form, the CDR3 reads TGTGCCAGCAGTGATATGGGGACCCCGGGACAGCCCCAGCATTTT.